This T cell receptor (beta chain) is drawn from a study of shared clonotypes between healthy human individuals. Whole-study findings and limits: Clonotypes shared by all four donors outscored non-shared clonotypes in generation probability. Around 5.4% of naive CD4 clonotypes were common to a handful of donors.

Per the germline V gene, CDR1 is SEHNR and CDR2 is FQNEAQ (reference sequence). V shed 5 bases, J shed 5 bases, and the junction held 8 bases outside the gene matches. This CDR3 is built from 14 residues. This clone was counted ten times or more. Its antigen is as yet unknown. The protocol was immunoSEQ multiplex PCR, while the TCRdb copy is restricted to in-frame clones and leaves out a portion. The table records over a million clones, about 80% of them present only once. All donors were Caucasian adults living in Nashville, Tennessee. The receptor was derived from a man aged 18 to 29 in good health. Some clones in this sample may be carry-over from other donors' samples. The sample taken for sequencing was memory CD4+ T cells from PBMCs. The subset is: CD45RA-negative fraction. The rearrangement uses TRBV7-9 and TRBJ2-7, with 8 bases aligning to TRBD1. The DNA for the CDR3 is TGTGCCAGCAGCCCAGACAGGGGTATTGACGAGCAGTACTTC. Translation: CASSPDRGIDEQYF.